Listed below are T cell receptor beta chains from one sample, sequenced in a study of blood T cells in healthy people across ages. TCRdb re-called the 5' RACE reads with MiXCR, one entry per CDR3 protein. The sample lists around 1.5 million distinct CDR3 sequences, roughly 64% seen once, with about 6.3% in the top ten. The sample taken for sequencing was blood. These receptors were taken from a man aged 18 to 30 in good health. Each CDR3 is given with its conserved first and last residue. A D gene is named only where the DNA matches it firmly. For some rows the clone size is stated as once, few or many, or as a class when expanded; others skip it.

d_call,clone_size,v_call,j_call,cdr3_aa,cdr3_nt
-,-,TRBV10-2,TRBJ2-7,CASRERQLLTYEQYF,TGCGCCAGCAGAGAAAGACAGTTGCTTACCTACGAGCAGTACTTC
-,-,TRBV6-1,TRBJ2-1,CASSEDRTPYNEQFF,TGTGCCAGCAGTGAAGACAGAACCCCCTACAATGAGCAGTTCTTC
-,-,TRBV6-1,TRBJ2-1,CASPGVGSYNEQFF,TGTGCCAGCCCGGGAGTCGGTTCCTACAATGAGCAGTTCTTC
-,-,TRBV5-1,TRBJ2-7,CASSADSYEQCF,TGCGCCAGCAGCGCGGACTCCTACGAGCAGTGCTTC
TRBD1,few,TRBV20-1,TRBJ2-5,CSVDPHVDRVRGEQYF,TGCAGTGTAGACCCCCATGTCGACAGGGTACGTGGGGAGCAGTACTTC
TRBD1,-,TRBV12-3/TRBV12-4,TRBJ2-5,CASTRQGQQETQYF,TGTGCCAGCACCCGACAGGGCCAACAAGAGACCCAGTACTTC
-,-,TRBV3-1,TRBJ2-5,CASSQGGSGGTQYF,TGTGCCAGCAGCCAAGGTGGGTCTGGGGGCACCCAGTACTTC
TRBD2,few,TRBV27,TRBJ2-7,CASSLAGGSLGYEQYF,TGTGCCAGCAGTTTAGCGGGAGGAAGCCTAGGGTACGAGCAGTACTTC
-,-,TRBV6-1,TRBJ2-7,CATSPRGKITEQYF,TGTGCCACCTCCCCTAGGGGAAAAATCACCGAGCAGTACTTC
TRBD2,-,TRBV6-6,TRBJ2-5,CASSDRTSGKTQYF,TGTGCCAGCAGTGACCGGACTAGCGGGAAGACCCAGTACTTC
-,once,TRBV6-5,TRBJ1-2,CASIKRQVGHYGYTF,TGTGCCAGCATTAAAAGACAGGTTGGGCACTATGGCTACACCTTC
TRBD1,-,TRBV15,TRBJ2-1,CATSRDSLRAGGSYEQFF,TGTGCCACCAGCAGAGACTCCCTGAGGGCAGGGGGCTCCTACGAGCAGTTCTTC
TRBD1,-,TRBV12-5,TRBJ1-5,CASARTGGSQPQHF,TGTGCTAGTGCCCGGACAGGGGGGAGTCAGCCCCAGCATTTT
-,-,TRBV4-1,TRBJ2-3,CASSQNGFADTQYF,TGCGCCAGCAGCCAAAACGGGTTCGCAGATACGCAGTATTTT
TRBD1,-,TRBV28,TRBJ2-7,CASSLERDRVSEQYF,TGTGCCAGCAGTTTGGAACGGGACAGGGTTTCAGAGCAGTACTTC
-,once,TRBV24-1,TRBJ2-5,CATSDLQDYRETQYF,TGTGCCACCAGTGATTTGCAGGACTACAGGGAGACCCAGTACTTC
TRBD2,few,TRBV12-3/TRBV12-4,TRBJ2-5,CASSFGGVETQYF,TGTGCCAGCAGTTTTGGGGGGGTCGAGACCCAGTACTTC
-,-,TRBV20-1,TRBJ1-5,CSVWRGGNNQPQHF,TGCAGTGTCTGGCGGGGTGGGAATAATCAGCCCCAGCATTTT
TRBD1,few,TRBV6-6,TRBJ1-2,CASSPLGQGEGYTF,TGTGCCAGCAGTCCCTTGGGGCAGGGGGAAGGCTACACCTTC
-,-,TRBV27,TRBJ2-3,CASSSGKGSTDTQYF,TGTGCCAGCAGTTCCGGGAAGGGGTCCACAGATACGCAGTATTTT
-,once,TRBV6-5,TRBJ2-1,CASSYSFEGFNEQFF,TGTGCCAGCAGTTACTCGTTTGAAGGGTTCAATGAGCAGTTCTTC
-,-,TRBV27,TRBJ1-4,CASRTRANEKLFF,TGTGCCAGCAGGACACGGGCTAATGAAAAACTGTTTTTT
-,-,TRBV20-1,TRBJ2-2,CSARVERTGELFF,TGCAGTGCTAGGGTAGAGCGGACCGGGGAGCTGTTTTTT